This T cell receptor (beta chain) was recorded in a study of Graves' ophthalmopathy and Graves' hyperthyroidism. The CDR3 runs 12 residues. V was shortened by 5 bases and J by 5 bases, with 7 bases between the two germline ends. Germline CDR1 SGHTA, CDR2 FQGNSA. Ages of hyperthyroidism patients ran from 18 to 65, and their diagnoses were new, under 2 months' duration. Reliance was placed on clinical symptoms, serum thyroxine, TRAb, thyroid ultrasound and orbital computed tomography for diagnosis. From RNA, the CDR3 regions of TCR beta chains were amplified and sequenced. An opening RT-PCR round employed HTBI primers and preceded a second-round multiplex PCR. MiXCR, run by TCRdb on the multiplex PCR reads, gives a single entry per CDR3 protein. The sample holds 900,000 to 1,200,000 distinct CDR3 sequences; about two fifths are singletons and the top ten take 8.5% to 14%. Whole-study results and caveats: Blood was where most expanded thyroid clonotypes above 0.001 frequency also turned up. Between ophthalmopathy and stable hyperthyroidism, a 13-signature model drew a separation with nearly 90% sensitivity and about 81% specificity.

This clonotype showed up many times. Its antigen is currently unknown. The rearrangement uses TRBV7-2 and TRBJ1-5; D gene uncertain. The TCR sequence derives from an adult man with Graves' hyperthyroidism. Source material: peripheral blood or thyroid tissue (not recorded which). CDR3 nucleotides: TGTGCCAGCAGCGAGGCCTATCAGCCCCAGCATTTT. This translates into CASSEAYQPQHF.